Presented here are 27 T cell receptor beta chains from one specimen sequenced in a study of pediatric ulcerative colitis. Generated by immunoSEQ multiplex PCR, the TCRdb table keeps only in-frame clones and is missing some. This table holds 54,000 or so clones, around 87% found once. Input material: blood. These receptors all stem from a boy younger than 18 who was a control in a study of pediatric ulcerative colitis.

This chain links TRBV9 with TRBJ2-7, with TRBD1 matching over 7 bases. Germline CDR1 SGDLS, CDR2 YYNGEE. V shed 3 bases and J 1 base; nucleotides not matched to a gene: 10. The CDR3 length is 16 residues. CDR3 residues: CASSAGDRERSYEQYF. CDR3 bases: TGTGCCAGCAGCGCTGGAGACAGGGAACGGTCCTACGAGCAGTACTTC.

The chain combines TRBV7-3 with TRBJ2-1; D uncertain. CDR3 length: 15 residues. V was cut by 5 bases and J by 0 bases, with 11 bases left in between. CDR1 SGHTA and CDR2 FQGTGA come from the germline V gene. Here the CDR3 reads CASSPDHRSYNEQFF. The CDR3, as DNA: TGTGCCAGCAGCCCAGACCACCGCTCCTACAATGAGCAGTTCTTC. Together with reference TRBV7-3 and TRBJ2-1, the CDR3 gives the full variable domain: GAGVSQTPSNKVTEKGKYVELRCDPISGHTALYWYRQSLGQGPEFLIYFQGTGAADDSGLPNDRFFAVRPEGSVSTLKIQRTERGDSAVYLCASSPDHRSYNEQFFGPGTRLTVL.

The chain combines TRBV27 with TRBJ1-1, with TRBD1 matching 9 bases. With V trimmed by 8 bases and J by 1 base, 2 bases remained unmatched. The CDR3 totals 13 residues. Germline V gene sequence: CDR1 MNHEY, CDR2 SMNVEV (reference sequence). The CDR3 loop is CASRQGENTEAFF. The DNA for the CDR3 is TGTGCCAGCCGACAGGGGGAGAACACTGAAGCTTTCTTT.

The chain joins TRBV6-4 to TRBJ2-1; the match to TRBD2 covers 7 bases. This CDR3 is 13 amino acids long. Germline V gene lookup returns CDR1 MRHNA and CDR2 SNTAGT. The trim removed 5 bases at V and 7 bases at J, leaving 5 bases unmatched. The CDR3 DNA follows: TGTGCCAGCAGTTTGGATAGCGGGAATGAGCAGTTCTTC. The encoded protein is CASSLDSGNEQFF.

The chain couples TRBV11-2 to TRBJ1-1; no clear D. The V gene lost 2 bases and the J gene lost 0 bases, with 4 bases spanning the gap. The CDR3 loop spans 13 amino acids. CDR1 is SGHAT and CDR2 is FQNNGV in the germline V gene. CDR3 nucleotides: TGTGCCAGCAGCTTAAAAGTGAACACTGAAGCTTTCTTT. The encoded protein is CASSLKVNTEAFF.

This clone was detected once. The genes are TRBV9 and TRBJ1-2; TRBD1 aligns across 9 bases. V trimming: 2 bases; J trimming: 5 bases; junction bases outside the gene matches: 1. CDR1 and CDR2 from the germline V gene are SGDLS and YYNGEE. This CDR3 contains 13 residues. CDR3 amino acids: CASSVGQGYGYTF. The CDR3 DNA reads as TGTGCCAGCAGCGTTGGACAGGGGTATGGCTACACCTTC.

The chain has TRBV29-1 and TRBJ1-2; D uncertain. The CDR3 length is 12 residues. V lost 6 bases and J lost 1, with 9 bases in between. The germline gives CDR1 SQVTM, CDR2 ANQGSEA. CDR3 sequence (DNA): TGCAGCGTAGTGAATCTTAACTATGGCTACACCTTC. This sequence encodes CSVVNLNYGYTF. The entire variable domain, with the rest obtained from reference TRBV29-1 and TRBJ1-2, is as follows: SAVISQKPSRDICQRGTSLTIQCQVDSQVTMMFWYRQQPGQSLTLIATANQGSEATYESGFVIDKFPISRPNLTFSTLTVSNMSPEDSSIYLCSVVNLNYGYTFGSGTRLTVV.

The V gene is TRBV5-1, the J gene TRBJ1-1; possibly TRBD1 for D (5 bases). The germline gives CDR1 SGHRS, CDR2 YFSETQ. V was clipped by 4 bases and J by 1 base, with 17 bases between them. The CDR3 loop spans 16 amino acids. The CDR3 DNA is TGCGCCAGCAGCCCGCTTGTAGAGGGGACGAACACTGAAGCTTTCTTT. Encoded protein: CASSPLVEGTNTEAFF.

The CDR3 DNA is TGCGCCAGCAGGGCGAACAGGGGAAGCTCCTACAATGAGCAGTTCTTC. Translated, it gives CASRANRGSSYNEQFF. This chain uses TRBV4-1 with TRBJ2-1; the match to TRBD1 covers 7 bases. Germline V gene lookup returns CDR1 MGHRA and CDR2 YSYEKL. The CDR3 sequence is 16 residues long. J was trimmed by 0 bases and V by 6 bases; bases with no gene match: 8.

This clone has more than one count but fewer than ten. This chain joins TRBV5-1 and TRBJ2-7; 12 nucleotides line up with TRBD1. Per the germline V gene, CDR1 is SGHRS and CDR2 is YFSETQ. Trimming removed 3 bases from V and 6 bases from J; junction bases left unmatched: 4. CDR3 length: 14 residues. CDR3 protein: CASSSGQGAGEQYF. The CDR3 coding sequence is TGCGCCAGCAGCTCGGGACAGGGGGCCGGCGAGCAGTACTTC. The variable domain in full, with the rest retrieved from reference TRBV5-1 and TRBJ2-7, is KAGVTQTPRYLIKTRGQQVTLSCSPISGHRSVSWYQQTPGQGLQFLFEYFSETQRNKGNFPGRFSGRQFSNSRSEMNVSTLELGDSALYLCASSSGQGAGEQYFGPGTRLTVT.

The chain joins TRBV5-6 to TRBJ1-2; maybe TRBD1 (6 bases). The V gene lost 4 bases and the J gene lost 0 bases, with 10 bases spanning the gap. Germline-derived CDR1 and CDR2 are SGHDT and YYEEEE. The CDR3 is made up of 14 amino acids. The CDR3 region has the DNA TGTGCCAGCAGCCCCCCAGGGGCTAACTATGGCTACACCTTC. Amino acids: CASSPPGANYGYTF.

This clone occurred a few times. The rearrangement links TRBV5-6 to TRBJ1-5; TRBD1 matches 9 bases. The CDR3 runs to 15 residues. V gave up 4 bases and J gave up 4 bases; unmatched junction bases: 6. CDR1 is SGHDT, CDR2 YYEEEE, per germline. The CDR3 region is CASSPGQGLNQPQHF. In DNA form, the CDR3 reads TGTGCCAGCAGCCCGGGACAGGGTTTAAATCAGCCCCAGCATTTT. The whole variable domain, remainder taken from reference TRBV5-6 and TRBJ1-5, is DAGVTQSPTHLIKTRGQQVTLRCSPKSGHDTVSWYQQALGQGPQFIFQYYEEEERQRGNFPDRFSGHQFPNYSSELNVNALLLGDSALYLCASSPGQGLNQPQHFGDGTRLSIL.

The gene calls are TRBV18 and TRBJ2-3, with D unclear. The germline gives CDR1 KGHSH, CDR2 LQKENI. Between the trimmed V and J ends, which lost 3 bases and 3 bases, there was a span of 4 bases. The CDR3 consists of 12 residues. CDR3 sequence (DNA): TGTGCCAGCTCACCCGTTACAGATACGCAGTATTTT. Its translation: CASSPVTDTQYF.

This clone has just a few counts. The chain recombines TRBV30 with TRBJ1-1; 8 positions agree with TRBD1. V shed 1 base and J 5 bases; nucleotides not matched to a gene: 3. The V gene's germline CDR1 is GTSNPN and CDR2 SVGIG (reference sequence). The CDR3 is made up of 13 amino acids. Here the CDR3 reads CAWSEDRGTEAFF. The CDR3 DNA is TGTGCCTGGAGTGAAGACAGGGGTACTGAAGCTTTCTTT.

The rearrangement uses TRBV6-5 and TRBJ1-2; D gene unclear. Germline loops: CDR1 MNHEY, CDR2 SVGAGI. Trimming cost V 4 bases and J 4 bases, with 7 bases left between them. This CDR3 contains 12 residues. Written as DNA, the CDR3 is TGTGCCAGCAGTTCGGACCCCTATGGCTACACCTTC. It yields the protein CASSSDPYGYTF.

The chain joins TRBV19 to TRBJ2-7; D unresolved. V gave up 7 bases and J gave up 2 bases, with 15 bases separating them. Germline V gene data show CDR1 as LNHDA and CDR2 as SQIVND (reference sequence). The CDR3 extends over 14 amino acids. CDR3 bases: TGTGCCAGTACCACCTCGGCGCAAACCTACGAGCAGTACTTC. It codes for CASTTSAQTYEQYF.

This clone has only one observation. The chain recombines TRBV28 with TRBJ1-5, with D perhaps TRBD1 (5 bases). Per the germline V gene, CDR1 is MDHEN and CDR2 is SYDVKM. The CDR3 spans 15 residues. Trimming cost V 10 bases and J 2 bases, with 18 bases left between them. The CDR3 region has the DNA TGTGCCACGAACCTCCGGGACCTTGGCAATCAGCCCCAGCATTTT. Encoded protein: CATNLRDLGNQPQHF.

V and J are TRBV6-1 and TRBJ2-2; a weak D match, TRBD2 (6 bases). Between the trimmed V and J ends, which lost 8 bases and 1 base, there was a span of 11 bases. This CDR3 contains 14 residues. CDR1 and CDR2 (germline): MNHNS, SASEGT. CDR3 region: CASGGSGNTGELFF. CDR3 DNA sequence: TGTGCCAGCGGGGGGAGCGGGAACACCGGGGAGCTGTTTTTT.

There are a few counts of this clone. This chain links TRBV21-1 with TRBJ1-1; TRBD1 reflects the table's D call only, with no check against the DNA. TRBV21-1 is described as a pseudogene. CDR3 length: 14 amino acids. DNA of the CDR3: TGTGCCAGCAGCTTTTACAGGGGGAACACTGAAGCTTTCTTT. As protein: CASSFYRGNTEAFF.

For the CDR3, the DNA is TGTGCCAGCAGCTTAACTGGTCAGACTTACTACAATGAGCAGTTCTTC. This gives the protein CASSLTGQTYYNEQFF. The J gene is TRBJ2-1, the V gene TRBV7-3; D is unresolved. The CDR3 covers 16 residues. The V gene's germline CDR1 is SGHTA and CDR2 FQGTGA. V shed 0 bases and J shed 3 bases, with 12 bases lying between them. Variable domain in full (rest from reference TRBV7-3 and TRBJ2-1): GAGVSQTPSNKVTEKGKYVELRCDPISGHTALYWYRQSLGQGPEFLIYFQGTGAADDSGLPNDRFFAVRPEGSVSTLKIQRTERGDSAVYLCASSLTGQTYYNEQFFGPGTRLTVL.

This chain uses TRBV7-2 with TRBJ1-4, with 7 bases identical to TRBD1. CDR3 size: 17 residues. J gave up 3 bases and V 5 bases, and 12 bases lay outside the gene matches. The V gene's germline CDR1 is SGHTA and CDR2 FQGNSA. CDR3 loop: CASSPELPGTANEKLFF. CDR3 sequence (DNA): TGTGCCAGCAGCCCAGAATTACCCGGGACAGCTAATGAAAAACTGTTTTTT.

The chain combines TRBV15 with TRBJ1-4; 7 nucleotides agree with TRBD1. The germline gives CDR1 LNHNV, CDR2 YYDKDF (reference sequence). There are 16 residues in the CDR3. The V and J ends lost 3 bases and 0 bases, in that order; junction bases with no gene match: 4. CDR3 sequence: CATSRGTDSTNEKLFF. CDR3 in DNA: TGTGCCACCAGCAGGGGGACAGACTCAACTAATGAAAAACTGTTTTTT.

This chain uses TRBV5-1 with TRBJ2-5; D gene ambiguous. The DNA end is more similar to TRBJ2-7, so the J call may be wrong. From germline, CDR1 is SGHRS and CDR2 YFSETQ. The CDR3 runs to 14 residues. The CDR3 here is CASTESSGAYEQYF. The CDR3 DNA is TGCGCCAGCACCGAGTCTTCAGGTGCCTACGAGCAGTACTTC.

In DNA form, the CDR3 reads TGTGCCAGCAGTTTTAGTCTCTTCCCAAGCTCCTACAATGAGCAGTTCTTC. Encoded protein: CASSFSLFPSSYNEQFF. The chain combines TRBV21-1 with TRBJ2-1; TRBD2 was called by the table and not checked on the DNA. TRBV21-1 is given as a pseudogene. This CDR3 is built from 17 residues.

The chain uses TRBV7-8 and TRBJ2-3, with D unresolved. The CDR3 length is 14 residues. The V end was cut by 6 bases, the J end by 3 bases, with 13 bases between. CDR1 and CDR2 from the germline V gene are SGHVS and FQNEAQ. The DNA of the CDR3 is TGTGCCAGCAGTTCAGGTGCCAGGACAGATACGCAGTATTTT. The encoded protein is CASSSGARTDTQYF.

The genes are TRBV28 and TRBJ2-1, with D hard to call. The V gene's germline CDR1 is MDHEN and CDR2 SYDVKM. V lost 3 bases and J lost 2, with 14 bases in between. This CDR3 comprises 16 residues. The CDR3 protein is CASSFLRVQTYNEQFF. CDR3 in DNA: TGTGCCAGCAGTTTTTTACGGGTTCAGACCTACAATGAGCAGTTCTTC.

The rearrangement links TRBV6-1 to TRBJ1-4; D is possibly TRBD1 (6 bases). The V end lost 5 bases, the J end lost 1 base, and 11 bases lay between the germline ends. CDR3 length: 15 residues. CDR1 and CDR2 (germline): MNHNS, SASEGT. CDR3 protein: CASSNLQGTNEKLFF. The CDR3 DNA sequence: TGTGCCAGCAGTAATTTACAGGGAACTAATGAAAAACTGTTTTTT.